This TCR beta chain was recovered during a study of blood T cell repertoires in COVID-19 (dated by TCRdb to the early 2020s). Describing the broader study: The collaborator samples originated in the United States, Italy and Spain and spanned the acute and convalescent phases of COVID-19. The material from the prospective study consisted of cDNA or gDNA derived from T cells, B-cell-depleted T cells, or PBMCs. The dataset comprised deeply sampled blood TCRbeta repertoires from subjects exposed to, actively infected with, or recovered from COVID-19. The repertoires were made available in a free public database intended to serve as a resource for research on the immune response to SARS-CoV-2. The samples were drawn from the first 160 participants of the ongoing ImmuneRACE study and from some 1,300 subjects provided by 6 global collaborators. The sample metadata nearly always contained a de-identified subject ID, COVID-19 status, age in years and sex. Where HLA class I and class II types were available, the types were taken from metadata supplied by the sample provider, not from assay-based typing. What the work shows at the level of the full study, not this receptor alone: How much clinical and demographic metadata was included differed by source and by participant, and the metadata was provided uncurated.

TCRbeta CDR3 regions were amplified from genomic DNA using the immunoSEQ Assay, a bias-controlled multiplex PCR. In the paper's pipeline: The number of nucleated cells in each sample was estimated by amplification of reference gene primers within the assay. To quantify the absolute abundance of each unique TCRbeta CDR3 rearrangement, sequence reads were collapsed and filtered. For each sample, productive Simpson clonality was calculated by taking the square root of Simpson's diversity index across productive rearrangements. Imported from immuneACCESS, the table was reduced by TCRdb to in-frame sequences with V and J called. These copies leave out some clones; in studies compared against another copy, an unresolved V gene accounts for under half, and the cause of the remainder is not known. V, J and clone size reflect that table, while D and trimming were determined from the DNA. Within this sample are around 330,000 clones, with approximately 81% of them counted one time only. 1.9% of the sample is in the top ten clones.

In the germline V gene, CDR1 corresponds to SGHRS and CDR2 to YFSETQ. The CDR3 holds 15 amino acids from the cysteine to the phenylalanine. This entry keeps only the CDR3 DNA: 45 bases, framed from base 1. V lost 0 bases and J lost 6 bases, and the count of bases not matched to a germline gene is 5. Participants in the prospective study were enrolled through a virtual design, were aged about 18 to 100 years, and lived in 20 to 30 United States geographic areas. In the prospective study, cohorts were assigned on the basis of participant-reported clinical history obtained from a screening survey and a study questionnaire. Exposed participants were defined as having been in contact with someone with a PCR-confirmed or clinician-diagnosed COVID-19 case within 2 weeks of study entry. Each participant in the prospective study had whole blood, serum and a nasopharyngeal or oropharyngeal swab collected by mobile phlebotomists. Additional blood draws and questionnaires over an approximately 2-month period could optionally be provided by prospective study participants. Prospective study blood samples were shipped either frozen or at room temperature before DNA extraction.

Concerning this clone: Its cognate antigen has yet to be identified. Per-base qualities were not stored, and no clone one base away is much larger.

In this chain, TRBV5-1 is recombined with TRBJ1-2; TRBD1 lines up with 10 middle nucleotides. This sequence was found in a woman in her thirties who had been exposed to COVID-19. The sequencing sample was made of PBMCs or T cells enriched from blood (not recorded which). The bases read TGCGCCAGCAGCTTGGGTTTCGGACAGGGGGATGGCTACACCTTC. This is translated as CASSLGFGQGDGYTF.